The clone carrying this T cell receptor beta chain has more than one count but fewer than ten. Antigen: not known. This entry comes from a study of T cell repertoires in cytomegalovirus infection. Turning to the study itself: It can be stated that public TCR beta signatures indicated CMV infection as well as a matching HLA type. Study conclusions and caveats: Dominant in the ex vivo response were TCR beta clonotypes restricted by HLA-C and specific for CMV. Using cumulative public TCR beta family frequency, the authors identified those who carried CMV together with the relevant HLA.

TCRdb reanalysed the reads using MiXCR and keeps one entry per CDR3 protein. The sample lists about 130,000 distinct CDR3 sequences; 20% to 30% were seen once. Germline lookup yields CDR1 DFQATT and CDR2 SNEGSKA (reference sequence). The CDR3 is made up of 11 amino acids. The ends were cut back, 5 bases at V and 5 bases at J, with 9 bases in the middle. This clonotype was obtained from a human donor in good health (CMV status not recorded). Some clones in this sample may be carry-over from other donors' samples. The rearrangement uses TRBV20-1 and TRBJ2-5; D is ambiguous. The material sequenced was PBMCs, sequenced either directly or after in vitro stimulation (not recorded which). In DNA form, the CDR3 reads TGCAGTGCTTTGACTCGGGAGACCCAGTACTTC. Translation: CSALTRETQYF.